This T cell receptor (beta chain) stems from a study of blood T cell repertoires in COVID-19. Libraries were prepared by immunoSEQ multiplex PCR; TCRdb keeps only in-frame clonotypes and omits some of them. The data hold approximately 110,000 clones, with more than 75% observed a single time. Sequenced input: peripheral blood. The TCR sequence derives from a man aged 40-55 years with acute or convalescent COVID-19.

The CDR3 coding sequence is TGCGCCAGCAGCCAACAGGGAACTAATGAAAAACTGTTTTTT. As protein: CASSQQGTNEKLFF. The chain combines TRBV4-3 with TRBJ1-4; D is perhaps TRBD1 (5 bases). The germline V gene encodes CDR1 LGHNA and CDR2 YSLEER. Trimming removed 2 bases at V and 1 base at J, with 5 bases between. This CDR3 spans 14 amino acids.